Below are 8 T cell receptor beta chains sequenced from a single sample in a study of T-cell reconstitution after alpha-beta-depleted transplantation in children. Preparation of the TCRbeta library was carried out with unique molecular identifiers. Via MiXCR, TCRdb re-called the PCR reads, giving one row per CDR3 protein. The sample lists around 450,000 distinct CDR3 sequences, around 15% seen once, with just under 30% in the top ten. The material sequenced was PBMCs, mostly from graft donor cells, taken 360 days after TCRalphabeta/CD19-depleted stem cell transplant. These receptors all stem from a boy less than two years old who had a stem cell transplant for Wiskott-Aldrich syndrome, so the T cells may come from the graft donor.

The table lists this clonotype with a few counts. This chain joins TRBV4-1 and TRBJ2-4; maybe TRBD2 (7 bases). Germline CDR1 reads MGHRA; CDR2 reads YSYEKL. The CDR3 covers 16 residues. The germline V and J ends were trimmed by 0 bases and 3 bases, with 12 bases remaining between them. The CDR3 here is CASSQEGEGHKNIQYF. The CDR3 coding sequence is TGCGCCAGCAGCCAAGAAGGGGAGGGACACAAAAACATTCAGTACTTC.

The chain joins TRBV3-1 to TRBJ2-7; possible D gene TRBD2, 7 bases. Germline loops: CDR1 LGHDT, CDR2 YNNKEL (reference sequence). V was trimmed by 4 bases and J by 5 bases, leaving 21 bases between them. CDR3 size: 16 residues. CDR3 DNA sequence: TGTGCCAGCAGCCCATCGGCTTGGGGGGGCCCCAACGAGCAGTACTTC. This codes for CASSPSAWGGPNEQYF.

The sample holds a few counts of this clonotype. The chain combines TRBV7-9 with TRBJ2-1; unclear D gene. The V end lost 5 bases, the J end lost 3 bases, and 17 bases lay between the germline ends. CDR3 size: 16 residues. In germline, CDR1 is SEHNR, CDR2 FQNEAQ (reference sequence). The CDR3, as DNA: TGTGCCAGCAGCCTGTCCAGGCAGAAAAACTACAATGAGCAGTTCTTC. Translated, it gives CASSLSRQKNYNEQFF.

This clonotype was seen ten or more times. This rearrangement joins TRBV6-2 or TRBV6-3 to TRBJ2-2, with TRBD2 identical over 11 bases. The CDR3 has 13 residues. The V and J ends lost 6 bases and 6 bases, in that order; junction bases with no gene match: 0. CDR1 and CDR2 (germline): MNHEY, SVGEGT. CDR3 in amino acids: CASRLAGAGELFF. CDR3 coding DNA: TGTGCCAGCAGACTAGCGGGAGCCGGGGAGCTGTTTTTT.

The chain has TRBV5-1 and TRBJ2-1, with D maybe TRBD2 (7 bases). The CDR3 loop spans 13 amino acids. V lost 3 bases, J lost 7 bases, and 11 bases lay in between. Germline values: CDR1 SGHRS, CDR2 YFSETQ. CDR3 bases: TGCGCCAGCAGCTACGGGGGGCGGAATGAGCAGTTCTTC. This codes for CASSYGGRNEQFF.

The chain uses TRBV18 and TRBJ2-7; unclear D gene. This CDR3 region has 14 residues. V was shortened by 3 bases and J by 0 bases, with 9 bases between the two germline ends. Germline loops: CDR1 KGHSH, CDR2 LQKENI. The CDR3: CASSPSPGSYEQYF. CDR3 sequence (DNA): TGTGCCAGCTCACCCTCGCCAGGCTCCTACGAGCAGTACTTC.

This clonotype has more than one count but fewer than ten. The chain joins TRBV4-3 to TRBJ2-1, with D perhaps given as TRBD1 or TRBD2 (5 bases each). Trimming shortened V by 0 bases and J by 9 bases, and 12 bases separated the two germline ends. The V gene's germline CDR1 is LGHNA and CDR2 YSLEER. The CDR3 sequence is 14 residues long. The CDR3 nucleotides are TGCGCCAGCAGCCAAGAACGACCGAGGGGTGAGCAGTTCTTC. Translation: CASSQERPRGEQFF.

This clonotype was picked up one time. The genes are TRBV7-2 and TRBJ2-7; no firm D call. The length of the CDR3 is 13 residues. The V and J ends lost 5 bases and 4 bases respectively, with 12 bases between them. Germline values: CDR1 SGHTA, CDR2 FQGNSA. The CDR3, as DNA: TGTGCCAGCAGCCGTTCCGCGGTATACGAGCAGTACTTC. Protein: CASSRSAVYEQYF.